These 15 T cell receptor beta chains were all obtained from the same sample, sequenced in a study of spatial heterogeneity in lung cancer. TCRdb called the 5' RACE reads again in MiXCR, with one record for every CDR3 protein. The sample shows around 60,000 distinct CDR3 sequences, roughly 7.9% of them seen only once. Time point given: sample taken at primary tumor resection. Material for sequencing was whole RNA from tumor, nontumor lung or frozen PBMC, left unsorted. The material sequenced was PBMCs, taken at surgery. Receptors were obtained from a female donor with early-stage non-small cell lung cancer.

This clonotype has at least ten counts. The gene calls are TRBV6-6 and TRBJ1-5; no clear D gene. The CDR3 has 16 residues. In germline, CDR1 is MNHNY, CDR2 SVGAGI (reference sequence). Trimming left V 2 bases short and J 4 bases short, with 15 bases between. The CDR3 nucleotides are TGTGCCAGCAGTTACGTTCCTCAGGCGACTAATCAGCCCCAGCATTTT. Translated: CASSYVPQATNQPQHF.

The chain employs TRBV20-1 and TRBJ1-6, with D tentatively TRBD1 (6 bases). The germline gives CDR1 DFQATT, CDR2 SNEGSKA (reference sequence). V was shortened by 0 bases and J by 0 bases, with 12 bases between the two germline ends. This CDR3 spans 17 amino acids. The CDR3 nucleotides read TGCAGTGCTAGAGATAACAGGGAAAGCTCCTATAATTCACCCCTCCACTTT. It yields the protein CSARDNRESSYNSPLHF.

This clonotype was picked up many times. The chain couples TRBV10-3 to TRBJ2-3; D possibly corresponds to TRBD2 (5 bases). Trimming took 7 bases from V and 0 from J, leaving 14 bases between them. The germline gives CDR1 ENHRY, CDR2 SYGVKD. CDR3 length: 15 amino acids. The CDR3 here is CAIMASRGSTDTQYF. The CDR3 DNA follows: TGTGCCATCATGGCCTCCCGGGGAAGCACAGATACGCAGTATTTT.

There are many counts of this clonotype. The V call is TRBV7-2, the J call TRBJ1-6; D gene unclear. The CDR3 contains 14 residues. V was cut by 1 base and J by 4 bases, with 5 bases left in between. In germline, CDR1 is SGHTA, CDR2 FQGNSA. The CDR3: CASSLVEYNSPLHF. The DNA for the CDR3 is TGTGCCAGCAGCTTAGTCGAGTATAATTCACCCCTCCACTTT.

Only a few counts were recorded for this clonotype. The chain combines TRBV18 with TRBJ2-7, with 9 bases fitting TRBD1. The germline V gene has CDR1 KGHSH and CDR2 LQKENI. With 1 base clipped from V and 7 bases from J, the junction kept 8 bases outside the gene matches. The CDR3 loop spans 15 amino acids. The CDR3 DNA is TGTGCCAGCTCACCACAGGACAGGGGCCCGGTGGAGCAGTACGTC. Its translation: CASSPQDRGPVEQYV.

This clonotype was seen many times. The J gene is TRBJ1-1, the V gene TRBV5-1; 9 nucleotides match TRBD1. V shed 1 base and J 8 bases; nucleotides not matched to a gene: 6. CDR3 length: 14 amino acids. Germline CDR1 is SGHRS and CDR2 is YFSETQ. CDR3 sequence (DNA): TGCGCCAGCAGCTTGTGGACAGGGGCGGACGAAGCTTTCTTT. Translation: CASSLWTGADEAFF. The variable domain in full, with the rest retrieved from reference TRBV5-1 and TRBJ1-1, is KAGVTQTPRYLIKTRGQQVTLSCSPISGHRSVSWYQQTPGQGLQFLFEYFSETQRNKGNFPGRFSGRQFSNSRSEMNVSTLELGDSALYLCASSLWTGADEAFFGQGTRLTVV.

This clonotype was recorded at least ten times. The J gene is TRBJ2-2, the V gene TRBV4-1, with 13 nucleotides matching TRBD2. With 4 bases clipped from V and 8 bases from J, the junction kept 7 bases outside the gene matches. The CDR3 runs to 16 residues. CDR1 and CDR2 from the germline V gene are MGHRA and YSYEKL. The CDR3 DNA reads as TGCGCCAGCAGCCGATCGACTAGCGGGGGGCTAGGGGAGCTGTTTTTT. Amino acid sequence: CASSRSTSGGLGELFF.

There are many counts of this clonotype. The rearrangement uses TRBV6-5 and TRBJ1-3; no definite D call. Germline V lookup: CDR1 MNHEY, CDR2 SVGAGI. This CDR3 is built from 15 residues. Trimming cost V 2 bases and J 4 bases, with 12 bases left between them. This chain's CDR3 is CASSYEGLSGNTIYF. DNA for the CDR3: TGTGCCAGCAGTTACGAGGGCCTTTCGGGAAACACCATATATTTT.

This clonotype was counted only a few times. The rearrangement uses TRBV7-2 and TRBJ1-5; D unresolved. Trimming shortened V by 0 bases and J by 1 base, and 7 bases separated the two germline ends. The CDR3 sequence is 15 residues long. Per the germline V gene, CDR1 is SGHTA and CDR2 is FQGNSA. CDR3 bases: TGTGCCAGCAGCTTAGCGTCACAGAGCAATCAGCCCCAGCATTTT. It is translated as CASSLASQSNQPQHF. Variable domain in full (rest from reference TRBV7-2 and TRBJ1-5): GAGVSQSPSNKVTEKGKDVELRCDPISGHTALYWYRQSLGQGLEFLIYFQGNSAPDKSGLPSDRFSAERTGGSVSTLTIQRTQQEDSAVYLCASSLASQSNQPQHFGDGTRLSIL.

This clonotype was observed at least ten times. The chain carries TRBV12-3 or TRBV12-4 and TRBJ2-1; 12 nucleotides agree with TRBD2. The CDR3 contains 14 residues. J lost 4 bases, V lost 6 bases, and 1 base had no gene match. CDR3 loop: CASSGLAGYNEQFF. The CDR3 DNA reads TGTGCCAGCAGCGGACTAGCGGGATACAATGAGCAGTTCTTC.

This clonotype was counted only a few times. J is TRBJ2-7 and V is TRBV11-3; the D gene could be TRBD1 or TRBD2 (5 bases each). The germline V gene has CDR1 SGHNT and CDR2 YENEEA. Deletions cut 1 base from V and 7 bases from J, with 14 bases between. The length of the CDR3 is 14 residues. The CDR3 loop reads CASSLAGAPEEQYF. Written as DNA, the CDR3 is TGTGCCAGCAGCTTAGCCGGGGCGCCAGAAGAGCAGTACTTC.

This clonotype was seen only a few times. The chain recombines TRBV19 with TRBJ2-3; 11 nucleotides agree with TRBD1. This CDR3 spans 17 amino acids. Germline trimming cut 6 bases from V and 4 bases from J; bases unmatched to any gene: 12. Germline CDR1 LNHDA, CDR2 SQIVND (reference sequence). Here the CDR3 reads CASSTSRDRGFSDTQYF. CDR3 DNA: TGTGCCAGTAGCACATCCCGGGACAGGGGGTTTTCAGATACGCAGTATTTT.

The sample holds many counts of this clonotype. The chain links TRBV9 to TRBJ1-1; no clear D. Germline V gives CDR1 SGDLS, CDR2 YYNGEE. This CDR3 spans 14 amino acids. V was shortened by 4 bases and J by 1 base, with 11 bases between the two germline ends. CDR3 sequence (DNA): TGTGCCAGCAGCTCCCTCGGTGCGAACACTGAAGCTTTCTTT. Encoded protein: CASSSLGANTEAFF.

Many counts were recorded for this clonotype. The chain couples TRBV9 to TRBJ2-1; no clear D. Deletions cut 4 bases from V and 7 bases from J, with 12 bases between. The CDR3 runs 13 residues. Germline CDR1 and CDR2: SGDLS and YYNGEE. The CDR3 DNA is TGTGCCAGCAGCCGTCTAGGGTCGAATGAGCAGTTCTTC. Translation: CASSRLGSNEQFF.

This chain connects TRBV27 to TRBJ2-3; D possibly corresponds to TRBD2 (5 bases). From germline, CDR1 is MNHEY and CDR2 SMNVEV (reference sequence). With 5 bases removed from V and 1 base from J, the gap between germline ends came to 22 bases. The CDR3 spans 18 residues. In DNA form, the CDR3 reads TGTGCCAGCAGTCCCGGACTGGTGCGCCCCCAGCGCACAGATACGCAGTATTTT. It specifies CASSPGLVRPQRTDTQYF.